This T cell receptor beta chain emerged from a study of identical twins. General study findings and limits: Rather than following the same donors, the conclusions depended on cross-sectional statistical analysis.

This clonotype has a count of ten or more. Antigen: not known. Template switching created a universal primer site, and the cDNA included unique molecular identifiers. TCRdb redid the calling of the 5' RACE reads with MiXCR, one entry per CDR3 protein. There are fewer than 900,000 distinct CDR3 sequences in the sample; approximately 18% occur only once, and around 13% lies in the top ten. The germline V gene encodes CDR1 DFQATT and CDR2 SNEGSKA (reference sequence). The CDR3 contains 14 residues. V dropped 6 bases and J dropped 0 bases, with 12 bases sitting between them. The data also belong to a second study, concerning T cells expressing NK-cell markers. That work states: One of the eight sequenced donors was seronegative, whereas the other seven were HCMV-seropositive.

The sample consisted of PBMCs. This clonotype was sampled from a woman in her late teens or twenties in good health. The chain combines TRBV20-1 with TRBJ2-1, with D possibly being TRBD2 (6 bases). The CDR3: CSASRGSSYNEQFF. In DNA, the CDR3 is TGCAGTGCGTCACGGGGGAGCTCCTACAATGAGCAGTTCTTC.